This T cell receptor (beta chain) was obtained from a study of identical twins. General study results and limits: Invariant MAIT and iNKT cells are populations that could partly confound zero-insertion analyses.

Worth noting for this clonotype: What it binds is unknown.

TCRdb reanalysed the 5' RACE reads using MiXCR and keeps one entry per CDR3 protein. The sample gives under 900,000 distinct CDR3 sequences, around an eighth of which show up once; 1.5% to 2% is in the top ten. The CDR3 runs to 13 residues. Trimming took off 1 base at V and 4 bases at J, with 7 bases between the two ends. Germline V gene lookup returns CDR1 MNHNS and CDR2 SASEGT. These data were also reused for a study on yellow fever vaccine responses in identical twins.

This sequence originates from a woman between 18 and 29 years old in good health. Sequences were obtained from PBMCs. This chain links TRBV6-1 with TRBJ2-5; D remains ambiguous. The CDR3 nucleotides read TGTGCCAGCAGTGAAGTTGACGGAGAGACCCAGTACTTC. It encodes CASSEVDGETQYF.